This is a list of T cell receptor beta chains from one sample in a study of siplizumab effects on memory and regulatory T cells. Assay used: immunoSEQ multiplex PCR; TCRdb lists only in-frame clones, some missing. The sample lists 85,000 to 130,000 clones, around 94% occurring once. The specimen was Tregs sorted from blood. The receptors originated from a human donor in good health. CDR3s include the opening cysteine and the closing phenylalanine or tryptophan. The D gene is left open where the match is weak. A row's size may be missing; if present it is once, few, many or a size class.

v_gene	abundance	d_gene	j_gene	CDR3nt	CDR3aa
TRBV5-1	once	TRBD1	TRBJ2-7	TGCGCCAGCAGCTGGCCATTGACAGGGCAGTACGAGCAGTACTTC	CASSWPLTGQYEQYF
TRBV2	once	TRBD1	TRBJ2-3	TGTGCCAGCAGTGAATTTGGCAGGGGGCCAGGAGATACGCAGTATTTT	CASSEFGRGPGDTQYF
TRBV5-1	NA	NA	TRBJ2-1	TGCGCCAGCAGCGCAGCGATCCGGTTAAACAATGAGCAGTTCTTC	CASSAAIRLNNEQFF
TRBV7-9	NA	NA	TRBJ1-2	TGTGCCAGCAGCTTAGGTTGGGGCAGGCCTGGTGGCTACACCTTC	CASSLGWGRPGGYTF
TRBV30	NA	TRBD2	TRBJ2-7	TGTGCCTGGAGTGTACTAAGGCTAGCGGGAGGCTACGAGCAGTACTTC	CAWSVLRLAGGYEQYF
TRBV21-1	once	NA	TRBJ2-5	TGTGCCAGCAGTAGAGACATATTACTGGAGACCCAGTACTTC	CASSRDILLETQYF
TRBV6-5	NA	NA	TRBJ1-5	TGTGCCAGCGGACAGCCCCAGCATTTT	CASGQPQHF
TRBV14	NA	NA	TRBJ2-3	TGTGCCAGCAGCCAAGATCTAATTGGAGATACGCAGTATTTT	CASSQDLIGDTQYF
TRBV4-1	NA	TRBD2	TRBJ2-7	TGCGCCAGCAGCCAAGATGGGGGACTAACAAACTACGAGCAGTACTTC	CASSQDGGLTNYEQYF
TRBV7-9	NA	TRBD2	TRBJ2-1	TGTGCCAGCAGCCCCGGGACTAGTCGTAATGAGCAGTTCTTC	CASSPGTSRNEQFF
TRBV5-1	NA	NA	TRBJ1-2	TGCGCCAGCAGTCCTGACGGACGCCTTAACTATGGCTACACCTTC	CASSPDGRLNYGYTF
TRBV5-1	NA	NA	TRBJ2-1	TGCGCCAGCAGCTTGAGGGCCGCCGGTGAGCAGTTCTTC	CASSLRAAGEQFF
TRBV2	NA	TRBD2	TRBJ2-3	TGTGCCAGCAGGGGGAGGACTAGCGGACCCACAAATACGCAGTATTTT	CASRGRTSGPTNTQYF
TRBV7-9	NA	NA	TRBJ2-3	TGTGCCAGTACAGCGATACGCACAGATACGCAGTATTTT	CASTAIRTDTQYF
TRBV19	NA	NA	TRBJ1-1	TGTGCCAGTAGTACAGGGATGGTGGGCACTGAAGCTTTCTTT	CASSTGMVGTEAFF
TRBV11-2	NA	NA	TRBJ2-2	TGTGCCAGCAGCTTATATACGTGGTCCGGGGAGCTGTTTTTT	CASSLYTWSGELFF
TRBV28	once	NA	TRBJ1-3	TGTGCCAGCAGTTTGGTGGGTCTCGCAAACACCATATATTTT	CASSLVGLANTIYF
TRBV10-1	NA	NA	TRBJ2-3	TGCGCCAGCAGTGAGGCAGGCATTCCGCTGTTGCGCACAGATACGCAGTATTTT	CASSEAGIPLLRTDTQYF
TRBV5-1	NA	TRBD1	TRBJ1-5	TGCGCCAGCAGCGCCGGACAGGGAAGGAGTCAGCCCCAGCATTTT	CASSAGQGRSQPQHF
TRBV30	NA	NA	TRBJ1-4	TGTGCCTGGAGAACCCGTCACCTGAGTGAAAAACTGTTTTTT	CAWRTRHLSEKLFF
TRBV25-1	NA	NA	TRBJ2-5	TGTGCCAGCAGCCAGGGGGGATACCAAGAGACCCAGTACTTC	CASSQGGYQETQYF
TRBV10-1	NA	NA	TRBJ1-5	TGCGCCAGCAGTGATAACGGCAATCAGCCCCAGCATTTT	CASSDNGNQPQHF
TRBV30	NA	NA	TRBJ2-5	TGTGCCTGGGCCCTCCGAGAGACCCAGTACTTC	CAWALRETQYF
TRBV28	NA	NA	TRBJ1-5	TGTGCCAGCAGTTTAAGGGGCGGTAGCAATCAGCCCCAGCATTTT	CASSLRGGSNQPQHF
TRBV5-1	once	TRBD2	TRBJ2-2	TGCGCCAGCAGCCTTAGCGGGACAATGGTCGGGGAGCTGTTTTTT	CASSLSGTMVGELFF